This passage covers 32 T cell receptor beta chains from one sample sequenced in a study of neurological immune-mediated disorders. TCRdb redid the calling of the 5' RACE reads with MiXCR, one entry per CDR3 protein. Of about 58,000 distinct CDR3 sequences in the sample, 3% to 4% were seen once. Sample: PBMCs. Every receptor here comes from a woman aged 55-70 years with multiple sclerosis.

A few counts support this clonotype. This chain links TRBV18 with TRBJ2-7, with a tentative D call TRBD1 (6 bases). This CDR3 is built from 13 residues. The germline gives CDR1 KGHSH, CDR2 LQKENI. V dropped 6 bases and J dropped 5 bases, with 14 bases sitting between them. CDR3 in amino acids: CASSHTGYNEQYF. In DNA form, the CDR3 reads TGTGCCAGCTCTCATACAGGGTACAACGAGCAGTACTTC.

This clonotype was observed at least ten times. The rearrangement links TRBV7-2 to TRBJ2-2; 11 nucleotides align to TRBD2. The V gene end was trimmed by 1 base and the J gene end by 8 bases; junction bases not matched to a gene: 6. Germline loops: CDR1 SGHTA, CDR2 FQGNSA. This CDR3 comprises 16 residues. Written as DNA, the CDR3 is TGTGCCAGCAGCTTAGTGGGGACTAGCGGAGGAGGGGAGCTGTTTTTT. As protein: CASSLVGTSGGGELFF.

This clonotype was recorded many times. The chain links TRBV6-6 to TRBJ2-3; D possibly corresponds to TRBD1 (6 bases). The CDR3 is made up of 16 amino acids. V was cut by 6 bases and J by 2 bases, with 18 bases left in between. Germline CDR1 reads MNHNY; CDR2 reads SVGAGI (reference sequence). The CDR3 protein is CASRGPGGLLTDTQYF. The DNA for the CDR3 is TGTGCCAGCAGAGGACCTGGGGGCTTACTCACAGATACGCAGTATTTT.

In its sample, this clonotype was seen many times. The V gene is TRBV9, the J gene TRBJ2-1; no reliable D call. Germline V gene data show CDR1 as SGDLS and CDR2 as YYNGEE. V was pared by 0 bases and J by 0 bases, with 13 bases between. The CDR3 runs 17 residues. CDR3 sequence (DNA): TGTGCCAGCAGCGTAGGCCCTCCCAGGAACTCCTACAATGAGCAGTTCTTC. Translating it yields CASSVGPPRNSYNEQFF.

As regards this clonotype: Just one base apart from a much larger clone, this may be a read error. V and J are TRBV20-1 and TRBJ2-3; D may be TRBD1 (6 bases). This CDR3 spans 15 amino acids. CDR1 is DFQATT, CDR2 SNEGSKA, per germline (reference sequence). CDR3 in amino acids: CSAAGTYISTETQYF. For the CDR3, the DNA is TGCAGTGCTGCCGGGACATACATTAGCACAGAGACGCAGTATTTT.

In this sample, this clonotype turned up many times. The genes are TRBV18 and TRBJ2-1, with 7 bases matching TRBD2. Trimming at V came to 3 bases and at J to 1 base, leaving 3 bases not matched to a gene. Germline lookup yields CDR1 KGHSH and CDR2 LQKENI. The CDR3 runs to 15 residues. This CDR3 is CASSPNSGSYNEQFF. In DNA, the CDR3 is TGTGCCAGCTCACCTAATAGCGGGTCCTACAATGAGCAGTTCTTC.

Many counts were recorded for this clonotype. The chain carries TRBV29-1 and TRBJ2-7; D might be TRBD2 (6 bases). The CDR3 consists of 14 residues. Germline V CDR1 and CDR2: SQVTM, ANQGSEA. Trimming stripped 7 bases from V and 2 bases from J, with 18 bases between. The CDR3 loop is CSAMGGPNTYEQYF. CDR3 DNA sequence: TGCAGCGCGATGGGGGGTCCGAACACCTACGAGCAGTACTTC.

This clonotype was seen ten or more times. This chain uses TRBV15 with TRBJ1-5, with TRBD1 as a possible D gene (6 bases). Germline CDR1 reads LNHNV; CDR2 reads YYDKDF (reference sequence). The length of the CDR3 is 16 residues. V was clipped by 1 base and J by 6 bases, with 16 bases between them. The CDR3 sequence: CATSRAGSTGIQPQHF. The DNA for the CDR3 is TGTGCCACCAGCAGAGCTGGGTCAACAGGGATTCAGCCCCAGCATTTT. The full variable domain, in which reference TRBV15 and TRBJ1-5 provide the parts outside the CDR3, is DAMVIQNPRYQVTQFGKPVTLSCSQTLNHNVMYWYQQKSSQAPKLLFHYYDKDFNNEADTPDNFQSRRPNTSFCFLDIRSPGLGDTAMYLCATSRAGSTGIQPQHFGDGTRLSIL.

Comment on this clonotype: A much larger clone sits a single nucleotide away, making a read error possible. This chain uses TRBV11-1 with TRBJ2-7; the match to TRBD1 covers 7 bases. Germline V gene data show CDR1 as SGHAT and CDR2 as FQDESV (reference sequence). CDR3 length: 14 amino acids. The CDR3 nucleotides are TGTGCCAGCAGCGTCGACAGGGTAACTGGCGAGAAGTACTTC. It specifies CASSVDRVTGEKYF.

This clonotype was detected many times. The V call is TRBV28, the J call TRBJ1-5; D remains ambiguous. Germline CDR1 and CDR2: MDHEN and SYDVKM. This CDR3 has 12 amino acids. Trimming stripped 2 bases from V and 7 bases from J, with 6 bases between. The CDR3 here is CASSLTGQPQHF. The CDR3 DNA reads as TGTGCCAGCAGTTTAACGGGGCAGCCCCAGCATTTT.

This clonotype showed up many times. The J gene is TRBJ1-6, the V gene TRBV9, with D unclear. Germline CDR1 SGDLS, CDR2 YYNGEE. The CDR3 runs 15 residues. V lost 0 bases and J lost 3, with 7 bases in between. This chain's CDR3 is CASSVDWGYNSPLHF. The CDR3 DNA reads TGTGCCAGCAGCGTAGACTGGGGCTATAATTCACCCCTCCACTTT. Complete variable domain (other parts from reference TRBV9 and TRBJ1-6): DSGVTQTPKHLITATGQRVTLRCSPRSGDLSVYWYQQSLDQGLQFLIQYYNGEERAKGNILERFSAQQFPDLHSELNLSSLELGDSALYFCASSVDWGYNSPLHFGNGTRLTVT.

This clonotype was detected a few times. The V and J genes are TRBV18 and TRBJ2-1; no reliable D call. This CDR3 spans 14 amino acids. Germline V gene lookup returns CDR1 KGHSH and CDR2 LQKENI. V was trimmed by 6 bases and J by 0 bases, leaving 9 bases between them. The CDR3 DNA is TGTGCCAGCTCCCTTAGTAGCTCCTACAATGAGCAGTTCTTC. Protein: CASSLSSSYNEQFF.

This clonotype was detected many times. The V gene is TRBV7-8, the J gene TRBJ2-1; TRBD2 agrees at 11 bases. Germline V gene data show CDR1 as SGHVS and CDR2 as FQNEAQ. V dropped 5 bases and J dropped 7; count of bases not matched to a gene: 16. The CDR3 is made up of 18 amino acids. Written as DNA, the CDR3 is TGTGCCAGCAGCAATCCGCTAGCGGGAGGAGGGAGGGTGAATGAGCAGTTCTTC. It codes for CASSNPLAGGGRVNEQFF. Combining the CDR3 with reference TRBV7-8 and TRBJ2-1 gives the whole variable domain GAGVSQSPRYKVAKRGQDVALRCDPISGHVSLFWYQQALGQGPEFLTYFQNEAQLDKSGLPSDRFFAERPEGSVSTLKIQRTQQEDSAVYLCASSNPLAGGGRVNEQFFGPGTRLTVL.

This clonotype was recorded at least ten times. This sequence joins TRBV20-1 and TRBJ2-1; TRBD2 is a possible D gene (6 bases). Trimming pared 6 bases from V and 8 bases from J, leaving 26 bases between. Germline V gene sequence: CDR1 DFQATT, CDR2 SNEGSKA (reference sequence). This CDR3 has 16 residues. This chain's CDR3 is CSATNLRDSLKDEQFF. DNA for the CDR3: TGCAGTGCAACCAATTTGCGGGACTCCCTAAAGGATGAGCAGTTCTTC.

This clonotype was seen ten or more times. J is TRBJ2-3 and V is TRBV28; TRBD2 matches at 14 bases. Germline CDR1 reads MDHEN; CDR2 reads SYDVKM. This CDR3 is built from 18 residues. J was trimmed by 10 bases and V by 5 bases; bases with no gene match: 17. Here the CDR3 reads CASSLRLTSGRANSAQYF. In nucleotides, the CDR3 is TGTGCCAGCAGTCTCCGCCTGACTAGCGGGAGGGCCAACAGTGCGCAGTATTTT.

This clonotype was counted ten times or more. The chain combines TRBV5-1 with TRBJ1-5; D remains unclear. CDR3 length: 15 amino acids. Germline CDR1 is SGHRS and CDR2 is YFSETQ. V was shortened by 0 bases and J by 0 bases, with 7 bases between the two germline ends. The DNA for the CDR3 is TGCGCCAGCAGCTTGGATGGGGTTAGCAATCAGCCCCAGCATTTT. It yields the protein CASSLDGVSNQPQHF. The full variable domain, its missing parts supplied by reference TRBV5-1 and TRBJ1-5, is KAGVTQTPRYLIKTRGQQVTLSCSPISGHRSVSWYQQTPGQGLQFLFEYFSETQRNKGNFPGRFSGRQFSNSRSEMNVSTLELGDSALYLCASSLDGVSNQPQHFGDGTRLSIL.

This clonotype came up many times. The chain recombines TRBV6-5 with TRBJ2-5; D unresolved. This CDR3 is built from 13 residues. V lost 2 bases and J 0 bases, leaving 4 bases between the germline ends. Germline assignment: CDR1 MNHEY and CDR2 SVGAGI. The CDR3 nucleotides read TGTGCCAGCAGTTACCGGTACCAAGAGACCCAGTACTTC. Its protein product is CASSYRYQETQYF.

This clonotype has a count of ten or more. V is TRBV11-2 and J is TRBJ2-7; the D is unclear. Germline V CDR1 and CDR2: SGHAT, FQNNGV. CDR3 length: 13 residues. Trimming removed 2 bases from V and 3 bases from J, with 8 bases in between. In DNA form, the CDR3 reads TGTGCCAGCAGCTTACCCGGAAGCTACGAGCAGTACTTC. As protein: CASSLPGSYEQYF.

This clonotype was seen many times. The chain joins TRBV20-1 to TRBJ2-1; a possible D gene is TRBD2 (6 bases). Germline V gene data show CDR1 as DFQATT and CDR2 as SNEGSKA (reference sequence). Trimming cost V 0 bases and J 2 bases, with 14 bases left between them. This CDR3 is 16 amino acids long. CDR3 region: CSARDEEGPTYNEQFF. The CDR3 nucleotides are TGCAGTGCTAGAGATGAGGAGGGTCCAACCTACAATGAGCAGTTCTTC.

This clonotype was seen many times. The chain is built from TRBV14 and TRBJ2-7; TRBD2 aligns across 9 bases. Germline V gene lookup returns CDR1 SGHDN and CDR2 FVKESK. V gave up 6 bases and J gave up 6 bases; unmatched junction bases: 15. The CDR3 covers 16 residues. CDR3 region: CASSPRFIAGVSEQYF. As DNA, the CDR3 is TGTGCCAGCAGTCCAAGATTTATAGCGGGAGTGAGCGAGCAGTACTTC. Full variable domain (missing parts from reference TRBV14 and TRBJ2-7): EAGVTQFPSHSVIEKGQTVTLRCDPISGHDNLYWYRRVMGKEIKFLLHFVKESKQDESGMPNNRFLAERTGGTYSTLKVQPAELEDSGVYFCASSPRFIAGVSEQYFGPGTRLTVT.

This clonotype occurred many times. The chain has TRBV20-1 and TRBJ2-3; D possibly corresponds to TRBD1 (5 bases). Trimming removed 2 bases from V and 0 bases from J, with 12 bases in between. The germline CDR1 and CDR2 sequences are DFQATT and SNEGSKA (reference sequence). The CDR3 runs to 15 residues. This CDR3 reads CSARKGHLSTDTQYF. As DNA, the CDR3 is TGCAGTGCTAGAAAAGGACATCTTAGCACAGATACGCAGTATTTT.

The chain has TRBV6-1 and TRBJ2-3; TRBD2 agrees at 7 bases. Germline CDR1 and CDR2: MNHNS and SASEGT. With 2 bases clipped from V and 8 bases from J, the junction kept 7 bases outside the gene matches. The CDR3 contains 14 residues. The CDR3 DNA follows: TGTGCCAGCAGTGAATCGGGACTATATGGTACGCAGTATTTT. It encodes CASSESGLYGTQYF.

This clonotype was counted ten times or more. The chain couples TRBV20-1 to TRBJ2-7, with 10 bases aligning to TRBD2. Germline lookup yields CDR1 DFQATT and CDR2 SNEGSKA (reference sequence). J was trimmed by 3 bases and V by 6 bases; bases with no gene match: 8. The CDR3 covers 14 residues. CDR3 region: CSATTSGALYEQYF. DNA for the CDR3: TGCAGTGCCACCACTAGCGGGGCCCTCTACGAGCAGTACTTC.

The sample holds many counts of this clonotype. V usage is TRBV20-1 and J usage is TRBJ2-7, with 9 bases that match TRBD1. The germline gives CDR1 DFQATT, CDR2 SNEGSKA (reference sequence). With V trimmed by 0 bases and J by 3 bases, 18 bases remained unmatched. There are 19 residues in the CDR3. The CDR3 region is CSARDRPFNRDRAFYEQYF. The CDR3 region has the DNA TGCAGTGCTAGAGATCGGCCCTTTAATCGGGACAGGGCTTTCTACGAGCAGTACTTC.

At least ten counts were recorded for this clonotype. The genes are TRBV20-1 and TRBJ2-3, with 10 nucleotides matching TRBD2. J gave up 5 bases and V 0 bases, and 14 bases lay outside the gene matches. The CDR3 is 18 amino acids. Germline lookup yields CDR1 DFQATT and CDR2 SNEGSKA (reference sequence). CDR3: CSARDQTRGIAGGDTQYF. In DNA, the CDR3 is TGCAGTGCTAGAGACCAAACTCGTGGAATAGCGGGAGGAGATACGCAGTATTTT.

This clonotype showed up many times. V and J are TRBV5-1 and TRBJ2-1; D is unresolved. The CDR3 has 16 residues. V gave up 0 bases and J gave up 0 bases, with 10 bases separating them. Germline CDR1 and CDR2: SGHRS and YFSETQ. The CDR3 nucleotides are TGCGCCAGCAGCTTGGACCCGCAGAGCTCCTACAATGAGCAGTTCTTC. Translating it yields CASSLDPQSSYNEQFF.

In its sample, this clonotype was seen many times. The chain carries TRBV5-6 and TRBJ2-5; D assignment may be TRBD1 or TRBD2 (5 bases each). Per germline, CDR1 SGHDT and CDR2 YYEEEE. Trimming shortened V by 2 bases and J by 2 bases, and 13 bases separated the two germline ends. The CDR3 has 15 amino acids. In nucleotides, the CDR3 is TGTGCCAGCAGCTTCCCCCGGGGCCGTCAAGAGACCCAGTACTTC. It codes for CASSFPRGRQETQYF. The full variable domain, with the rest looked up from reference TRBV5-6 and TRBJ2-5, is DAGVTQSPTHLIKTRGQQVTLRCSPKSGHDTVSWYQQALGQGPQFIFQYYEEEERQRGNFPDRFSGHQFPNYSSELNVNALLLGDSALYLCASSFPRGRQETQYFGPGTRLLVL.

Many counts were recorded for this clonotype. This chain connects TRBV5-1 to TRBJ1-1; D perhaps matches TRBD1 (6 bases). Germline CDR1 and CDR2: SGHRS and YFSETQ. V lost 5 bases and J 1 base, leaving 12 bases between the germline ends. The CDR3 loop spans 14 amino acids. As DNA, the CDR3 is TGCGCCAGCAGGAGGACAGACCAGAACACTGAAGCTTTCTTT. Amino acid sequence: CASRRTDQNTEAFF.

This clonotype was observed at least ten times. The rearrangement links TRBV11-2 to TRBJ1-2; D unclear. CDR1 SGHAT and CDR2 FQNNGV come from the germline V gene. CDR3 length: 13 amino acids. Between the trimmed V and J ends, which lost 1 base and 2 bases, there was a span of 5 bases. In nucleotides, the CDR3 is TGTGCCAGCAGCTTAGGAACGAACTATGGCTACACCTTC. It encodes CASSLGTNYGYTF.

This clonotype occurred many times. The chain combines TRBV5-6 with TRBJ2-7; D possibly uses TRBD1 or TRBD2 (6 bases each). CDR1 SGHDT and CDR2 YYEEEE come from the germline V gene. Trimming removed 4 bases at V and 5 bases at J, with 25 bases between. The CDR3 is 17 amino acids. The CDR3 sequence: CASSRRDILNLPNEQYF. CDR3 DNA: TGTGCCAGCAGCCGGCGGGACATCCTAAACCTCCCCAACGAGCAGTACTTC.

The table lists this clonotype with many counts. The chain carries TRBV5-1 and TRBJ2-3; no definite D call. Germline V gives CDR1 SGHRS, CDR2 YFSETQ. Trimming shortened V by 3 bases and J by 6 bases, and 14 bases separated the two germline ends. CDR3 length: 14 amino acids. CDR3 bases: TGCGCCAGCAGCTCCACCAACCTAGGGGATACGCAGTATTTT. Translating gives CASSSTNLGDTQYF.

This clonotype has a count of ten or more. The chain couples TRBV20-1 to TRBJ1-5; D gene ambiguous. Trimming shortened V by 7 bases and J by 2 bases, and 12 bases separated the two germline ends. The CDR3 spans 13 residues. Per germline, CDR1 DFQATT and CDR2 SNEGSKA (reference sequence). This CDR3 reads CSGGLGGNQPQHF. The CDR3 DNA sequence: TGCAGTGGGGGTCTGGGAGGCAATCAGCCCCAGCATTTT.